Included here is one T cell receptor beta chain sequence, with context. The germline V and J ends were trimmed by 10 bases and 2 bases, with 15 bases remaining between them. This CDR3 spans 14 amino acids. CDR1 is SGHTA, CDR2 FQGNSA, per germline. This sample is part of a study of blood T cell repertoires in COVID-19. Across the study: COVID-19 samples collected from the United States, Italy and Spain covered acute and convalescent phases. From T cells, B-cell-depleted T cells, or PBMCs came the material, which was cDNA or gDNA.

Per the original data handling: It was from reference gene primer amplification that nucleated cell counts were estimated. The protocol was immunoSEQ multiplex PCR, while the TCRdb copy is restricted to in-frame clones and leaves out a portion. V, J and clone size were drawn from that table, and D and trimming were deduced from the DNA. The sample contains roughly 240,000 clones, about 89% of which appear only once. The chain joins TRBV7-2 to TRBJ2-1, with D perhaps matching TRBD1 (6 bases). Input material: peripheral blood. The sequence was obtained from a woman aged 55-69 years who had recovered from COVID-19. CDR3: CATVRDTAYNEQFF. CDR3 nucleotides: TGTGCCACCGTCCGGGACACCGCCTACAATGAGCAGTTCTTC.